This T cell receptor beta chain was identified in a study of blood T cell repertoires in COVID-19. Across the study: Collection of acute and convalescent COVID-19 samples took place in the United States, Italy and Spain. From T cells, B-cell-depleted T cells, or PBMCs came the material, which was cDNA or gDNA.

In the original workflow: Reference gene primer amplification gave estimated nucleated cell counts. TCRdb's copy holds only in-frame clones and misses some; the assay was immunoSEQ multiplex PCR. V and J calls and clone size come straight from that table; D and trimming were deduced from the DNA. The sample yields about 70,000 clones, roughly 86% seen once. This CDR3 is 16 amino acids long. Germline-derived CDR1 and CDR2 are SGHRS and YFSETQ. With V trimmed by 0 bases and J by 6 bases, 8 bases remained unmatched. This clonotype was sampled from an older woman with acute or convalescent COVID-19. The J gene is TRBJ2-2, the V gene TRBV5-1, with 7 nucleotides matching TRBD2. Sequenced: peripheral blood. The CDR3 DNA sequence: TGCGCCAGCAGCTTGGGCCAAACTAGCGTGGCCGGGGAGCTGTTTTTT. Translation gives CASSLGQTSVAGELFF.